This T cell receptor beta chain was sequenced for a study of identical twins. V shed 4 bases and J 1 base; nucleotides not matched to a gene: 10. The CDR3 runs to 16 residues. CDR1 DFQATT and CDR2 SNEGSKA come from the germline V gene (reference sequence). Whole-study findings and limits: Findings depended on cross-sectional statistics rather than tracking the same donors.

Only a few counts were recorded for this clonotype. What it binds is not known. cDNA carried unique molecular identifiers, and a universal primer site was added by template switching. TCRdb reanalysed the 5' RACE reads using MiXCR and keeps one entry per CDR3 protein. Of about 790,000 distinct CDR3 sequences listed, roughly 20% were seen once; the top ten hold about 12%. The data also belong to a second study, concerning T cells expressing NK-cell markers.

Sequenced input: PBMCs. The receptor was isolated from a woman aged 18-30 years in good health. This rearrangement joins TRBV20-1 to TRBJ2-1, with 7 positions matching TRBD2. CDR3 sequence (DNA): TGCAGTGCTATCAATCAGCGGGACTCTTCCTACAATGAGCAGTTCTTC. This gives the protein CSAINQRDSSYNEQFF.